This TCR beta chain was sequenced for a study of blood T cell repertoires in COVID-19. About the research overall: Acute and convalescent COVID-19 specimens originated in the United States, Italy and Spain. Sample material is recorded as cDNA or gDNA derived from T cells, B-cell-depleted T cells, or PBMCs.

The CDR3 contains 15 residues. J was trimmed by 2 bases and V by 6 bases; bases with no gene match: 3. CDR1 is LGHNT and CDR2 is FRNRAP in the germline V gene. Per the authors' pipeline: Amplified reference gene primers provided the basis for estimating nucleated cell counts. The protocol was immunoSEQ multiplex PCR, while the TCRdb copy is restricted to in-frame clones and leaves out a portion. V and J calls and clone size are those listed in that table; D and trimming were worked out from the DNA. The sample contains roughly 380,000 clones, approximately 91% of which appear only once. Material: peripheral blood. The receptor's source is a woman aged 40 to 50 with COVID-19, enrolled during active disease. V usage is TRBV12-5 and J usage is TRBJ2-2, with 10 bases fitting TRBD1. CDR3 bases: TGTGCTAGTGGCCTGACAGGGGGCAACACCGGGGAGCTGTTTTTT. Translated, it gives CASGLTGGNTGELFF.